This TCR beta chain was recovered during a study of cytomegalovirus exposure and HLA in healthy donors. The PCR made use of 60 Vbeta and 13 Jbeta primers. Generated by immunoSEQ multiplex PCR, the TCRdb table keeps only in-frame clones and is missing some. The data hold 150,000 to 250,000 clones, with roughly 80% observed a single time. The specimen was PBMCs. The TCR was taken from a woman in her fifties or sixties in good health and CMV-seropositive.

The CDR3 coding sequence is TGTGCCAGTAAACAGGGTACCGGGGAGCTGTTTTTT. Protein product: CASKQGTGELFF. The chain joins TRBV6-5 to TRBJ2-2; maybe TRBD1 (6 bases). This CDR3 contains 12 residues. Germline V CDR1 and CDR2: MNHEY, SVGAGI. V was pared by 9 bases and J by 5 bases, with 10 bases between.